The clone carrying this T cell receptor (beta chain) occurred a few times. The antigen remains unidentified. Treatment: oral pan-JAK inhibitor, 5-10 mg twice daily. Peripheral blood, together with lesional scalp punch biopsies, was collected from alopecia areata patients. These data originate in a study of CD8+ T cells in alopecia areata. Whole-study results and caveats: How baseline CD8+ expansion relates to response remains uncertain (there was one nonresponder).

The ends were cut back, 3 bases at V and 3 bases at J, with 12 bases in the middle. Germline V lookup: CDR1 SGHRS, CDR2 YFSETQ. This CDR3 has 14 amino acids. The sequencing template was cDNA reverse transcribed from extracted RNA. Assay: immunoSEQ multiplex PCR; the TCRdb copy retains only in-frame clones and omits some. Among some 95,000 clones listed, 44% were seen once. The sequence was collected from a human donor with alopecia areata. This material consisted of CD8+ T cells sorted from blood, taken at week 24, from a patient treated with tofacitinib. The chain recombines TRBV5-1 with TRBJ2-5, with D unresolved. Written as DNA, the CDR3 is TGCGCCAGCAGCTGGAGCCTAGTGGAAGAGACCCAGTACTTC. Protein: CASSWSLVEETQYF.